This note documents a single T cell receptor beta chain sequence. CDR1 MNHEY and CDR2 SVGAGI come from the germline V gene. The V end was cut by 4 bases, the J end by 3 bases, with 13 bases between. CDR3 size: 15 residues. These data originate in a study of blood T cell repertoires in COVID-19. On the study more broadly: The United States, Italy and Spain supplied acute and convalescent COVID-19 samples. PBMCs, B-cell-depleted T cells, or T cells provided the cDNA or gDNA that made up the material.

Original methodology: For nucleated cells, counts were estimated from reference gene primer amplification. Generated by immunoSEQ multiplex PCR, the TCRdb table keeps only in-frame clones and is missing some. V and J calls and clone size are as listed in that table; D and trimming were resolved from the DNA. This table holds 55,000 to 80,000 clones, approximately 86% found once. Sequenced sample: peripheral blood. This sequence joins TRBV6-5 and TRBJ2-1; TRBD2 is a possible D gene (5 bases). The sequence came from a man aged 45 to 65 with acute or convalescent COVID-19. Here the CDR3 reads CASSSRFGDYNEQFF. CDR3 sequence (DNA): TGTGCCAGCAGTTCCCGGTTCGGGGACTACAATGAGCAGTTCTTC.